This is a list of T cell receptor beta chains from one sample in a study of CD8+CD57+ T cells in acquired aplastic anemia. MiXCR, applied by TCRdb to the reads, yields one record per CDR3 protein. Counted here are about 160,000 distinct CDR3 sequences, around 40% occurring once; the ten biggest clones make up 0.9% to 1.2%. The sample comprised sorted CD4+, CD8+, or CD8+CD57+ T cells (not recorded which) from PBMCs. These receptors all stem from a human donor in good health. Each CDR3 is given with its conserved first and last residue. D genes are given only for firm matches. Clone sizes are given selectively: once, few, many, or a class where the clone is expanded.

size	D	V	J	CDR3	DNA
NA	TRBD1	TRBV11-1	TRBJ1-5	CASSLVSGTAAQPQHF	TGTGCCAGCAGCTTAGTATCTGGGACAGCTGCTCAGCCCCAGCATTTT
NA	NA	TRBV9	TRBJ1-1	CASSVRPDMNTEAFF	TGTGCCAGCAGCGTTCGGCCCGACATGAACACTGAAGCTTTCTTT
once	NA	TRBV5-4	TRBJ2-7	CASRFTVNSYEQYF	TGTGCCAGCAGATTTACAGTGAACTCCTACGAGCAGTACTTC
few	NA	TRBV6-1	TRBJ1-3	CASSKSPRTDSGNTIYF	TGTGCCAGCAGTAAATCACCGAGGACAGACTCTGGAAACACCATATATTTT
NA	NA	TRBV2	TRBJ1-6	CASSVAGGTPLHF	TGTGCCAGCAGCGTAGCTGGTGGAACTCCCCTCCACTTT
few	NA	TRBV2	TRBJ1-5	CASRGTSNQPQHF	TGTGCCAGTCGAGGGACCTCGAATCAGCCCCAGCATTTT
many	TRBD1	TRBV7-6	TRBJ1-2	CASSLDRGAVTF	TGTGCCAGCAGCTTAGACAGGGGTGCTGTCACCTTC
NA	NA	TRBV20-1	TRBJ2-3	CSARLRDTDTQYF	TGCAGTGCTAGACTACGGGACACAGATACGCAGTATTTT
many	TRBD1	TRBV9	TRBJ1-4	CASSVGQGEFFEKLFF	TGTGCCAGCAGCGTAGGGCAGGGGGAGTTTTTCGAAAAACTGTTTTTT
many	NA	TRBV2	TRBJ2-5	CASTMDRGGQETQYF	TGTGCCAGCACTATGGACAGAGGGGGCCAAGAGACCCAGTACTTC
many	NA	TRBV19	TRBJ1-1	CASSISSGVATEAFF	TGTGCCAGTAGTATTTCATCAGGGGTTGCTACTGAAGCTTTCTTT
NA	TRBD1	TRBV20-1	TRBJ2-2	CSAPNLGNRGPGELFF	TGCAGTGCCCCAAACCTGGGGAACAGGGGGCCCGGGGAGCTGTTTTTT
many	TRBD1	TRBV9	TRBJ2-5	CASSGSPGQTQETQYF	TGTGCCAGCAGCGGATCACCGGGACAGACACAAGAGACCCAGTACTTC
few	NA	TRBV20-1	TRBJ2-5	CSAKYKGGKRVQETQYF	TGCAGTGCTAAATACAAGGGGGGGAAGAGGGTCCAAGAGACCCAGTACTTC
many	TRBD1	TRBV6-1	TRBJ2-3	CASSESPRGIGPTDTQYF	TGTGCCAGCAGTGAATCTCCCAGGGGGATCGGGCCCACAGATACGCAGTATTTT
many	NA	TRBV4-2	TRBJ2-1	CASSPIDRGVYNEQFF	TGTGCCAGCAGCCCCATCGATCGCGGGGTCTACAATGAGCAGTTCTTC
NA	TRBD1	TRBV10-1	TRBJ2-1	CASSSGQVGDEQFF	TGCGCCAGCAGTAGCGGACAGGTTGGGGATGAGCAGTTCTTC
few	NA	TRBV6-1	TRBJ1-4	CASSGQKGLNEKLFF	TGTGCCAGTTCGGGGCAAAAGGGGCTTAATGAAAAACTGTTTTTT
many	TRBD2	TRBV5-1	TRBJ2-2	CASSSIGRALSANTGELFF	TGCGCCAGCAGCTCTATCGGGAGGGCCCTGTCGGCGAACACCGGGGAGCTGTTTTTT
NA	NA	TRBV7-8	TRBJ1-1	CASSRVTMTAPAFF	TGTGCCAGCAGCCGAGTTACCATGACAGCCCCAGCTTTCTTT
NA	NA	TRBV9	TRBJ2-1	CASSARSTSSYNEQFF	TGTGCCAGCAGCGCCAGAAGCACGAGCTCCTACAATGAGCAGTTCTTC
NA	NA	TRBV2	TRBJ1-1	CASSEWAMNTEAFF	TGTGCCAGCAGTGAGTGGGCCATGAACACTGAAGCTTTCTTT
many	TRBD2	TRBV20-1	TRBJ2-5	CSASAILAGALETQYF	TGCAGTGCTAGCGCAATTCTAGCGGGAGCGTTGGAGACCCAGTACTTC
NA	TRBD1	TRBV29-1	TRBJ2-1	CSVVGGNYNEQFF	TGCAGCGTTGTAGGGGGCAATTACAATGAGCAGTTCTTC
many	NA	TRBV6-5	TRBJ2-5	CASRGGSARKETQYF	TGTGCCAGCAGGGGCGGTAGCGCAAGGAAAGAGACCCAGTACTTC
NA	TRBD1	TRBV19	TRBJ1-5	CASGGGTGTFYSNHPQHF	TGTGCCAGCGGGGGAGGGACAGGGACGTTCTATAGCAATCATCCCCAGCATTTT
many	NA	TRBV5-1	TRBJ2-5	CASSIRTNFQETQYF	TGCGCCAGCAGCATTCGGACTAACTTTCAAGAGACCCAGTACTTC